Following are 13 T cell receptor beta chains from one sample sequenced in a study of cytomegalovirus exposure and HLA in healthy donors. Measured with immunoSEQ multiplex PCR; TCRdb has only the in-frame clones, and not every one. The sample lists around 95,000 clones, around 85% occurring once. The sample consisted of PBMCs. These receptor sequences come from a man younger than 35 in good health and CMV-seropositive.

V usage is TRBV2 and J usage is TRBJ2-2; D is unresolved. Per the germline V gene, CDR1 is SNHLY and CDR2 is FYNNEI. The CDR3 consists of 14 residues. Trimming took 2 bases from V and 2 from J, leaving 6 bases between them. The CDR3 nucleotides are TGTGCCAGCAGTGAATTGCGAAACACCGGGGAGCTGTTTTTT. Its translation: CASSELRNTGELFF.

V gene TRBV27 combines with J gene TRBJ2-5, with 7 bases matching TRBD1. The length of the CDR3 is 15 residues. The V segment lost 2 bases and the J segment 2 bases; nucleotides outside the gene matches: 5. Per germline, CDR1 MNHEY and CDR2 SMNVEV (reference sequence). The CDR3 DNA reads TGTGCCAGCAGTTTAATGGGGACAGTGCAAGAGACCCAGTACTTC. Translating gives CASSLMGTVQETQYF.

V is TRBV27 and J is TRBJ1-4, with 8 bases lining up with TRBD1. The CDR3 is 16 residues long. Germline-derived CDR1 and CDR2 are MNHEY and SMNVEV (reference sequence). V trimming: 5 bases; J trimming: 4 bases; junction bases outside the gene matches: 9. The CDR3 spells CASSPYDRGDNEKLFF. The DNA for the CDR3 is TGTGCCAGCAGTCCGTATGACAGGGGAGATAATGAAAAACTGTTTTTT.

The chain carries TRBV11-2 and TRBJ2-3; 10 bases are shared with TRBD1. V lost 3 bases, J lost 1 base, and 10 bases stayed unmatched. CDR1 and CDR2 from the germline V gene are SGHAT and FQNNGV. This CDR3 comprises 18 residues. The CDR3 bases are TGTGCCAGCAGCTTGGTCCTCCCCGGGACAGGGGGCACAGATACGCAGTATTTT. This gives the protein CASSLVLPGTGGTDTQYF.

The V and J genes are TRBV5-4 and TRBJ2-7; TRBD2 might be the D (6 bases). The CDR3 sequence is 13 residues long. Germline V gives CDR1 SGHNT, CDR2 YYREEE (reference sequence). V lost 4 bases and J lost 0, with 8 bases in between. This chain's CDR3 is CASSPDYSYEQYF. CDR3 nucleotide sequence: TGTGCCAGCAGCCCGGACTACTCCTACGAGCAGTACTTC.

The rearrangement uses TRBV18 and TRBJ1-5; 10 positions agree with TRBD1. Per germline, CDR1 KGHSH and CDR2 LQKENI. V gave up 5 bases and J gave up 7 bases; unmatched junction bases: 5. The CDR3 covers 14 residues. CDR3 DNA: TGTGCCAGCTCATGGACAGGGGGTAAACAGCCCCAGCATTTT. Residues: CASSWTGGKQPQHF.

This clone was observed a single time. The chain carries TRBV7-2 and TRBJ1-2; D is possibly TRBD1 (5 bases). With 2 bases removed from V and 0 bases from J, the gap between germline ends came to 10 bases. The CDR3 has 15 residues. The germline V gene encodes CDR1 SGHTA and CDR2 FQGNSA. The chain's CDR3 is CASSLWGLSNYGYTF. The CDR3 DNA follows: TGTGCCAGCAGCTTATGGGGACTATCTAACTATGGCTACACCTTC.

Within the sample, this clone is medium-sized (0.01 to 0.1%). The DNA for the CDR3 is TGTGCCAGCGGCTCCGGACAGGGCTACGAGCAGTACTTC. Translation gives CASGSGQGYEQYF. The V call is TRBV2, the J call TRBJ2-7; 8 nucleotides align to TRBD1. CDR1 and CDR2 (germline): SNHLY, FYNNEI. J was trimmed by 3 bases and V by 8 bases; bases with no gene match: 6. The CDR3 is made up of 13 amino acids.

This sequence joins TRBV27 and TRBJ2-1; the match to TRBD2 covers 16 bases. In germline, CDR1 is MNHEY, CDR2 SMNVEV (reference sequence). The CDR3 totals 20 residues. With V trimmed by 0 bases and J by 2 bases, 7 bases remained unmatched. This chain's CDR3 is CASSLSDIGTSGRAYNEQFF. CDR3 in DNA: TGTGCCAGCAGTTTATCGGACATAGGGACTAGCGGGAGGGCCTACAATGAGCAGTTCTTC.

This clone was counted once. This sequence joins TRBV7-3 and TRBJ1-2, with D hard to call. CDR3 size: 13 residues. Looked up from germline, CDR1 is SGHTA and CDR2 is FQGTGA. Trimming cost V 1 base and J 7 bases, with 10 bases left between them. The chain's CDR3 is CASSLNSGSGYTF. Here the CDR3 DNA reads TGTGCCAGCAGCTTAAATTCAGGTAGTGGCTACACCTTC.

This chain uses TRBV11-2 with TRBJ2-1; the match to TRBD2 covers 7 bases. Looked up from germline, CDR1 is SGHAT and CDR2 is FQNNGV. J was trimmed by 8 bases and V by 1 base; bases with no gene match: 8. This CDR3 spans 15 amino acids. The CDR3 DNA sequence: TGTGCCAGCAGCTTAGGGACCACTAGCGTCGATGAGCAGTTCTTC. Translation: CASSLGTTSVDEQFF.

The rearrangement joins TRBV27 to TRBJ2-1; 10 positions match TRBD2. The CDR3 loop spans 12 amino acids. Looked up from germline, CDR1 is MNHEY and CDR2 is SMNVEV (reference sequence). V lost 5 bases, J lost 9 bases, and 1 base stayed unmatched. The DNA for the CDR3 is TGTGCCAGCAGTAGCGGGGGGGGTGAGCAGTTCTTC. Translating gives CASSSGGGEQFF.

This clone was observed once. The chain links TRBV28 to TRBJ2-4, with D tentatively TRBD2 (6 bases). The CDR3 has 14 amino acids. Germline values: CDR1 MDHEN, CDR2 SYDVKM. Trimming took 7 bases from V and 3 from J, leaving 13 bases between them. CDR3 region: CASTSEGGKNIQYF. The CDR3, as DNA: TGTGCCAGCACCTCAGAGGGAGGCAAAAACATTCAGTACTTC.